This TCR beta chain was identified during a study of brain T cells in children with intractable seizures. Time point in this sample: blood from clinic visit 5 months post-surgery; TSC patient then seizure free. The V and J ends lost 5 bases and 3 bases respectively, with 20 bases between them. Germline-derived CDR1 and CDR2 are LNHDA and SQIVND (reference sequence). The CDR3 is 16 amino acids. This clone was found once. The method was immunoSEQ multiplex PCR; TCRdb's version includes in-frame clones alone and lacks a portion of them. The sample records 340,000 or so clones, over 90% being singletons. The chain is built from TRBV19 and TRBJ2-7; the D gene is possibly TRBD2 (6 bases). Sequencing was performed on peripheral blood, taken around 5 months after surgery. The sequence was obtained from a boy less than two years old with tuberous sclerosis and intractable seizures. In nucleotides, the CDR3 is TGTGCCAGTAGTCTGGCGAGGGGAGGAACTATCTACGAGCAGTACTTC. Translated, it gives CASSLARGGTIYEQYF.